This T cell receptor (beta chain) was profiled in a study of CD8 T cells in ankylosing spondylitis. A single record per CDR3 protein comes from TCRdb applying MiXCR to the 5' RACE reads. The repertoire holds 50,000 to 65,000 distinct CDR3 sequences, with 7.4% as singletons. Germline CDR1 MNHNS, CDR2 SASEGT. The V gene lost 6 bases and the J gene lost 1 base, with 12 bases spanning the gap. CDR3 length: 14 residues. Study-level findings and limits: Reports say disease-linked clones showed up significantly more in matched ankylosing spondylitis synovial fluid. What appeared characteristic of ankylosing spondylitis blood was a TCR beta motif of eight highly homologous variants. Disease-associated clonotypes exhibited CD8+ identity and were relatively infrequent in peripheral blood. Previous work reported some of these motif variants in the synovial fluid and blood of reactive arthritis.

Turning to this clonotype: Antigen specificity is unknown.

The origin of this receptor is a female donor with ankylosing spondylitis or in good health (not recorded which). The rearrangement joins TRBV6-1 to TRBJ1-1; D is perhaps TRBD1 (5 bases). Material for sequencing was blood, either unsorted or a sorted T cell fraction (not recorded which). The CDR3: CASSETGTNTEAFF. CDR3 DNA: TGTGCCAGCAGCGAAACCGGGACGAACACTGAAGCTTTCTTT.